The 29 T cell receptor beta chains listed next were all sequenced from one sample in a study of blood T cells in healthy people across ages. Next came a second PCR, run for about 6 to 12 cycles, which used a sample-barcoded 5' primer along with a J-beta primer mix. TCRdb re-called the 5' RACE reads through MiXCR, storing one row per CDR3 protein. The table lists 750,000 to 950,000 distinct CDR3 sequences, approximately 55% of them singletons. The sample comprised blood. The source is an elderly man in good health.

The chain carries TRBV29-1 and TRBJ2-3; 9 nucleotides agree with TRBD2. This CDR3 is 14 amino acids long. With 3 bases clipped from V and 5 bases from J, the junction kept 6 bases outside the gene matches. Germline CDR1 reads SQVTM; CDR2 reads ANQGSEA. CDR3 bases: TGCAGCGTTGACCTAGCGGGATTGGGAGATACGCAGTATTTT. It yields the protein CSVDLAGLGDTQYF.

This chain links TRBV6-1 with TRBJ1-5, with D possibly matching TRBD1 (6 bases). The CDR3 consists of 12 residues. Germline V gene lookup returns CDR1 MNHNS and CDR2 SASEGT. Trimming removed 4 bases at V and 7 bases at J, with 8 bases between. CDR3 sequence reads: CASSATGQPQHF. The CDR3 bases are TGTGCCAGCAGTGCGACAGGCCAGCCCCAGCATTTT.

The V and J genes are TRBV9 and TRBJ2-7; D perhaps matches TRBD2 (6 bases). Germline-derived CDR1 and CDR2 are SGDLS and YYNGEE. The CDR3 consists of 16 residues. The ends were cut back, 4 bases at V and 0 bases at J, with 17 bases in the middle. The CDR3 nucleotides are TGTGCCAGCAGCCCCCGTGTTAGCGGTGTCTCCTACGAGCAGTACTTC. Protein: CASSPRVSGVSYEQYF.

This chain links TRBV12-3 or TRBV12-4 with TRBJ1-2; D unclear. This CDR3 contains 13 residues. The V gene lost 2 bases and the J gene lost 8 bases, with 12 bases spanning the gap. CDR3 coding DNA: TGTGCCAGCAGTTTATTGCTGGGTGGCGGCTACACCTTC. This encodes CASSLLLGGGYTF.

The DNA of the CDR3 is TGTGCCTGGAGGGAACAGGGGGCGCAATACAAGCAGTACTTC. Its translation: CAWREQGAQYKQYF. The chain is built from TRBV30 and TRBJ2-7; 9 positions match TRBD1. This CDR3 has 14 residues. Germline CDR1 GTSNPN, CDR2 SVGIG (reference sequence). V shed 3 bases, J shed 8 bases, and the junction held 11 bases outside the gene matches. The variable domain in full, with the rest retrieved from reference TRBV30 and TRBJ2-7, is SQTIHQWPATLVQPVGSPLSLECTVEGTSNPNLYWYRQAAGRGLQLLFYSVGIGQISSEVPQNLSASRPQDRQFILSSKKLLLSDSGFYLCAWREQGAQYKQYFGPGTRLTVT.

The rearrangement links TRBV6-1 to TRBJ2-3; TRBD2 aligns across 10 bases. The CDR3 is 14 amino acids. J was trimmed by 3 bases and V by 10 bases; bases with no gene match: 7. CDR1 MNHNS and CDR2 SASEGT come from the germline V gene. The CDR3 region is CANRPGLATDTQYF. CDR3 in DNA: TGTGCCAACAGGCCGGGACTAGCGACAGATACGCAGTATTTT.

This chain uses TRBV5-1 with TRBJ2-5; perhaps TRBD2 as D (6 bases). The CDR3 runs to 14 residues. Germline V lookup: CDR1 SGHRS, CDR2 YFSETQ. Between the trimmed V and J ends, which lost 3 bases and 3 bases, there was a span of 12 bases. As DNA, the CDR3 is TGCGCCAGCAGCTCGCAGGCGGGAAAAGAGACCCAGTACTTC. Translated, it gives CASSSQAGKETQYF. The entire variable domain, with the rest obtained from reference TRBV5-1 and TRBJ2-5, is as follows: KAGVTQTPRYLIKTRGQQVTLSCSPISGHRSVSWYQQTPGQGLQFLFEYFSETQRNKGNFPGRFSGRQFSNSRSEMNVSTLELGDSALYLCASSSQAGKETQYFGPGTRLLVL.

V and J are TRBV12-3 or TRBV12-4 and TRBJ1-2; D may be TRBD1 (6 bases). CDR3 length equals 15 residues. Trimming stripped 5 bases from V and 8 bases from J, with 21 bases between. In DNA, the CDR3 is TGTGCCAGCAGTCCCACGGGACAAACGCGAGTGGGCTACACCTTC. Amino acid sequence: CASSPTGQTRVGYTF.

The V gene is TRBV24-1, the J gene TRBJ2-7; TRBD2 might be the D (6 bases). Germline values: CDR1 KGHDR, CDR2 SFDVKD. The CDR3 consists of 13 residues. V lost 3 bases and J 7 bases, leaving 12 bases between the germline ends. As DNA, the CDR3 is TGTGCCACCAGTGATGGGGGACTTCGGGAGCAGTACTTC. Amino acid sequence: CATSDGGLREQYF.

This clonotype came up a few times. The chain recombines TRBV5-1 with TRBJ2-7; no firm D call. The V end lost 0 bases, the J end lost 6 bases, and 7 bases lay between the germline ends. The germline V gene has CDR1 SGHRS and CDR2 YFSETQ. The CDR3 totals 12 residues. In DNA, the CDR3 is TGCGCCAGCAGCTTGGGGGCAGCCGAGCAGTACTTC. Protein sequence: CASSLGAAEQYF.

The V call is TRBV21-1, the J call TRBJ2-7; the table gives TRBD2 as D, unverified against the DNA. TRBV21-1 is shown as a pseudogene. The CDR3 totals 15 residues. The CDR3, as DNA: TGTGCCAGCAGCAACCTACTAGCGGGGTCCTACGAGCAGTACTTC. This translates into CASSNLLAGSYEQYF.

J is TRBJ1-2 and V is TRBV7-9; no firm D call. Trimming stripped 5 bases from V and 0 bases from J, with 10 bases between. From germline, CDR1 is SEHNR and CDR2 FQNEAQ (reference sequence). The CDR3 extends over 14 amino acids. DNA for the CDR3: TGTGCCAGCAGCGTACTGGACCCTAACTATGGCTACACCTTC. It yields the protein CASSVLDPNYGYTF.

The rearrangement joins TRBV28 to TRBJ2-3, with D perhaps TRBD1 (6 bases). This CDR3 contains 15 residues. From germline, CDR1 is MDHEN and CDR2 SYDVKM. The V gene lost 3 bases and the J gene lost 8 bases, with 18 bases spanning the gap. CDR3 residues: CASSFVRGSGGTQYF. The CDR3 DNA is TGTGCCAGCAGTTTTGTAAGGGGGTCAGGTGGTACGCAGTATTTT. The entire variable domain, with the rest obtained from reference TRBV28 and TRBJ2-3, is as follows: DVKVTQSSRYLVKRTGEKVFLECVQDMDHENMFWYRQDPGLGLRLIYFSYDVKMKEKGDIPEGYSVSREKKERFSLILESASTNQTSMYLCASSFVRGSGGTQYFGPGTRLTVL.

The chain recombines TRBV5-6 with TRBJ2-7; the D is unclear. Per germline, CDR1 SGHDT and CDR2 YYEEEE. The V end was cut by 2 bases, the J end by 6 bases, with 9 bases between. There are 12 residues in the CDR3. Written as DNA, the CDR3 is TGTGCCAGCAGCTTTGTGAGGTCCGAGCAGTACTTC. This gives the protein CASSFVRSEQYF.

This clonotype was seen just once. This chain's CDR3 is CSAPLAGGPATQYF. CDR3 nucleotides: TGCAGTGCTCCATTAGCGGGAGGGCCAGCGACCCAGTACTTC. The chain joins TRBV20-1 to TRBJ2-5, with TRBD2 identical over 11 bases. J was trimmed by 7 bases and V by 5 bases; bases with no gene match: 9. CDR1 is DFQATT and CDR2 is SNEGSKA in the germline V gene (reference sequence). This CDR3 has 14 amino acids.

The V call is TRBV3-1, the J call TRBJ2-7; D may match TRBD1 or TRBD2 (6 bases each). The CDR3 runs 17 residues. Trimming left V 1 base short and J 5 bases short, with 21 bases between. The germline V gene encodes CDR1 LGHDT and CDR2 YNNKEL (reference sequence). The CDR3 loop reads CASSQVQDPRGGDEQYF. The CDR3 DNA is TGTGCCAGCAGCCAAGTACAGGATCCCAGGGGAGGCGACGAGCAGTACTTC.

This chain links TRBV18 with TRBJ2-7; maybe TRBD1 (5 bases). This CDR3 has 14 residues. Looked up from germline, CDR1 is KGHSH and CDR2 is LQKENI. V was cut by 5 bases and J by 6 bases, with 17 bases left in between. CDR3 amino acids: CASSTTTTVREQYF. CDR3 sequence (DNA): TGTGCCAGCTCAACGACAACGACAGTTCGCGAGCAGTACTTC.

The chain couples TRBV29-1 to TRBJ2-7; D might be TRBD1 (6 bases). The CDR3 extends over 13 amino acids. Trimming pared 7 bases from V and 2 bases from J, leaving 15 bases between. Germline CDR1 is SQVTM and CDR2 is ANQGSEA. CDR3 DNA: TGCAGCGCTCTGACCGGGACACCCTACGAGCAGTACTTC. Protein product: CSALTGTPYEQYF.

The genes are TRBV7-6 and TRBJ2-1, with D unresolved. With 1 base removed from V and 2 bases from J, the gap between germline ends came to 9 bases. The germline gives CDR1 SGHVS, CDR2 FNYEAQ. The CDR3 spans 15 residues. CDR3 sequence reads: CASSLGISPYNEQFF. Written as DNA, the CDR3 is TGTGCCAGCAGCTTAGGGATCAGCCCCTACAATGAGCAGTTCTTC.

The V gene is TRBV4-1, the J gene TRBJ2-1; 10 bases fit TRBD2. V lost 3 bases and J lost 10; bases outside the gene matches: 12. CDR3 length: 16 amino acids. CDR1 and CDR2 from the germline V gene are MGHRA and YSYEKL. The CDR3 nucleotides are TGCGCCAGCAGCCACCCTCTAGCGGGAGTGGGCCAGGAGCAGTTCTTC. Residues: CASSHPLAGVGQEQFF.

V and J are TRBV29-1 and TRBJ1-2; D is unresolved. The length of the CDR3 is 13 residues. Trimming cost V 6 bases and J 5 bases, with 16 bases left between them. Germline CDR1 SQVTM, CDR2 ANQGSEA. The chain's CDR3 is CSVVDLSKYGYTF. The CDR3 DNA reads as TGCAGCGTGGTAGACCTTTCCAAATATGGCTACACCTTC. Looking up the rest from reference TRBV29-1 and TRBJ1-2 gives the full variable domain: SAVISQKPSRDICQRGTSLTIQCQVDSQVTMMFWYRQQPGQSLTLIATANQGSEATYESGFVIDKFPISRPNLTFSTLTVSNMSPEDSSIYLCSVVDLSKYGYTFGSGTRLTVV.

V usage is TRBV2 and J usage is TRBJ1-1; TRBD1 matches 7 bases. The CDR3 consists of 13 residues. V shed 11 bases and J 4 bases; nucleotides not matched to a gene: 10. The V gene's germline CDR1 is SNHLY and CDR2 FYNNEI. CDR3 amino acids: CAGTTGLGTEAFF. The CDR3 nucleotides are TGTGCCGGCACGACAGGGTTGGGCACTGAAGCTTTCTTT.

The chain uses TRBV7-3 and TRBJ2-3; D is tentatively TRBD1 or TRBD2 (5 bases each). Trimming pared 2 bases from V and 2 bases from J, leaving 8 bases between. This CDR3 contains 14 residues. Germline assignment: CDR1 SGHTA and CDR2 FQGTGA. In DNA form, the CDR3 reads TGTGCCAGCAGCTTATTCGGGACCACAGATACGCAGTATTTT. This sequence encodes CASSLFGTTDTQYF.

This clonotype was seen only once. The genes are TRBV7-8 and TRBJ2-7, with 8 bases matching TRBD2. This CDR3 comprises 16 residues. V shed 2 bases, J shed 2 bases, and the junction held 8 bases outside the gene matches. The germline gives CDR1 SGHVS, CDR2 FQNEAQ. The CDR3 nucleotides are TGTGCCAGCAGCTTAACTAGCGGAGGGGAGACCTACGAGCAGTACTTC. Translation gives CASSLTSGGETYEQYF.

The chain is built from TRBV4-1 and TRBJ1-1; D not certain. The CDR3 runs to 14 residues. From germline, CDR1 is MGHRA and CDR2 YSYEKL. The ends were cut back, 2 bases at V and 6 bases at J, with 13 bases in the middle. Here the CDR3 DNA reads TGCGCCAGCAGCCAACGGGTGCTGGGTTCTGAAGCTTTCTTT. It encodes CASSQRVLGSEAFF.

The CDR3 bases are TGCAGTGCTAGAGATAGGACCCGGGGTAAAACTGAAGCTTTCTTT. This translates into CSARDRTRGKTEAFF. This chain joins TRBV20-1 and TRBJ1-1; D gene unclear. The CDR3 totals 15 residues. Germline CDR1 and CDR2: DFQATT and SNEGSKA (reference sequence). The ends were cut back, 0 bases at V and 5 bases at J, with 16 bases in the middle.

The V call is TRBV7-8, the J call TRBJ2-7; 12 bases map to TRBD2. Germline CDR1 and CDR2: SGHVS and FQNEAQ. J gave up 1 base and V 5 bases, and 9 bases lay outside the gene matches. This CDR3 comprises 17 residues. The CDR3 coding sequence is TGTGCCAGCAGCACGAGTTGGACTAGCGGGATATCCTACGAGCAGTACTTC. The encoded protein is CASSTSWTSGISYEQYF.

The chain carries TRBV6-5 and TRBJ2-7; D may be TRBD1 (5 bases). Germline-derived CDR1 and CDR2 are MNHEY and SVGAGI. V was pared by 2 bases and J by 4 bases, with 18 bases between. The CDR3 contains 16 residues. The CDR3 loop is CASSYTRSGHGYEQYF. The CDR3 DNA reads as TGTGCCAGCAGTTACACCCGGTCAGGGCACGGTTACGAGCAGTACTTC.

The chain combines TRBV10-3 with TRBJ1-1; 8 bases align to TRBD1. J was trimmed by 5 bases and V by 3 bases; bases with no gene match: 11. This CDR3 has 16 residues. Germline V gives CDR1 ENHRY, CDR2 SYGVKD. CDR3 residues: CAISDPRGLVGTEAFF. Written as DNA, the CDR3 is TGTGCCATCAGTGACCCCAGGGGGCTCGTGGGGACTGAAGCTTTCTTT.